This T cell receptor beta chain was found in a study of T cell repertoires in cytomegalovirus infection. Study-level background: TCR beta signatures that were public indicated CMV infection and matching HLA type. Study findings and constraints: CMV carriers with the relevant HLA were identified by cumulative public TCR beta family frequency. It was HLA-C-restricted CMV-specific TCR beta clonotypes that dominated the response ex vivo.

Regarding this clonotype: Its antigen is not known.

TCRdb re-analysed the reads in MiXCR, keeping a single row per CDR3 protein. The sample includes about 180,000 distinct CDR3 sequences, 15% to 20% of them seen just once. Germline-derived CDR1 and CDR2 are MNHEY and SVGAGI. V shed 0 bases and J shed 5 bases, with 5 bases lying between them. There are 13 residues in the CDR3. V and J are TRBV6-5 and TRBJ2-1; D might be TRBD1 (5 bases). Sequencing was carried out using CD8+ T cells from PBMCs. This TCR was recovered from a human donor in good health (CMV status not recorded). Some clones in this sample may be carry-over from other donors' samples. CDR3 amino acids: CASSYSGDNEQFF. In DNA, the CDR3 is TGTGCCAGCAGTTACTCAGGGGACAATGAGCAGTTCTTC.